The 16 T cell receptor beta chains below come from one sample, sequenced in a study of OX40 agonist ivuxolimab in advanced cancers. Some clones are missing from TCRdb's copy, which holds only in-frame ones; the method was immunoSEQ multiplex PCR. The repertoire holds 100,000 to 150,000 clones, with roughly 95% as singletons. The sample was CD4+ or CD8+ T cells sorted from blood, taken in a trial of the OX40 agonist ivuxolimab. The receptor set was obtained from an adult with an advanced solid tumor such as melanoma, head and neck, liver or kidney cancer.

Comment on this clone: One end of the junction fails to match germline, which may point to a read error. The chain is built from TRBV28 and TRBJ1-1, with D possibly being TRBD1 (6 bases). This CDR3 spans 14 amino acids. Germline V CDR1 and CDR2: MDHEN, SYDVKM. The CDR3 spells CSTGTPPQNTEAFF. The DNA of the CDR3 is TGCTCAACGGGGACACCCCCCCAGAACACTGAAGCTTTCTTT.

This chain links TRBV5-4 with TRBJ2-7; TRBD2 aligns across 7 bases. The ends lost 6 bases at V and 3 bases at J; junction bases unmatched: 12. The CDR3 runs to 15 residues. Germline V CDR1 and CDR2: SGHNT, YYREEE (reference sequence). The CDR3 DNA reads TGTGCCAGCACCCATGGGGGGGGGTCCTACTACGAGCAGTACTTC. It codes for CASTHGGGSYYEQYF.

The chain employs TRBV7-3 and TRBJ2-2, with unresolved D. This CDR3 is 14 amino acids long. Germline lookup yields CDR1 SGHTA and CDR2 FQGTGA. Between the trimmed V and J ends, which lost 1 base and 1 base, there was a span of 4 bases. The CDR3 DNA sequence: TGTGCCAGCAGCTTAATACAGAACACCGGGGAGCTGTTTTTT. Protein sequence: CASSLIQNTGELFF.

The chain recombines TRBV19 with TRBJ2-1; the D gene is possibly TRBD2 (6 bases). Trimming cost V 6 bases and J 6 bases, with 21 bases left between them. The CDR3 extends over 16 amino acids. CDR1 LNHDA and CDR2 SQIVND come from the germline V gene (reference sequence). The CDR3 reads CASRRTVERRVNEQFF. The DNA for the CDR3 is TGTGCCAGTAGGAGAACAGTGGAGCGGAGGGTCAATGAGCAGTTCTTC.

J is TRBJ2-7 and V is TRBV12-5; TRBD1 matches at 8 bases. Germline V gene lookup returns CDR1 LGHNT and CDR2 FRNRAP. J lost 2 bases, V lost 5 bases, and 11 bases had no gene match. There are 16 residues in the CDR3. CDR3 bases: TGTGCTAGTGGTCCTCCTCCAGGGGGCCCCGCCTACGAGCAGTACTTC. This gives the protein CASGPPPGGPAYEQYF.

This chain connects TRBV7-3 to TRBJ1-3; no clear D. The germline gives CDR1 SGHTA, CDR2 FQGTGA. This CDR3 has 14 amino acids. The V end was cut by 5 bases, the J end by 0 bases, with 8 bases between. For the CDR3, the DNA is TGTGCCAGCAGCCCAGGAATCTCTGGAAACACCATATATTTT. Its protein product is CASSPGISGNTIYF.

This chain connects TRBV6-5 to TRBJ2-3; D perhaps matches TRBD2 (5 bases). V was trimmed by 7 bases and J by 2 bases, leaving 10 bases between them. Germline V gives CDR1 MNHEY, CDR2 SVGAGI. The CDR3 totals 13 residues. CDR3 sequence (DNA): TGTGCCAGCACGCGGGTTAACACAGATACGCAGTATTTT. Residues: CASTRVNTDTQYF.

The chain links TRBV28 to TRBJ1-6; perhaps TRBD1 as D (6 bases). V lost 7 bases to trimming and J lost 3 bases, with 7 bases between them. The germline V gene encodes CDR1 MDHEN and CDR2 SYDVKM. CDR3 length: 13 amino acids. Here the CDR3 reads CASKGGYNSPLHF. The CDR3 DNA sequence: TGTGCCAGCAAAGGGGGCTATAATTCACCCCTCCACTTT.

This chain links TRBV6-1 with TRBJ1-3; 8 nucleotides match TRBD1. Unmatched junction bases numbered 5, after V lost 4 bases and J lost 0 bases. The CDR3 is 16 amino acids. Per the germline V gene, CDR1 is MNHNS and CDR2 is SASEGT. Here the CDR3 DNA reads TGTGCCAGCAGTGGGGACAGGTCCGGCTCTGGAAACACCATATATTTT. Residues: CASSGDRSGSGNTIYF.

This clone occurred once. The chain recombines TRBV6-5 with TRBJ2-5; weak D call: TRBD1 (5 bases). The CDR3 has 13 amino acids. V dropped 7 bases and J dropped 4 bases, with 13 bases sitting between them. Germline lookup yields CDR1 MNHEY and CDR2 SVGAGI. CDR3 in amino acids: CASTRMGRETQYF. In DNA form, the CDR3 reads TGTGCCAGCACGCGAATGGGGCGAGAGACCCAGTACTTC.

The chain employs TRBV5-1 and TRBJ1-1, with D hard to call. CDR3 size: 15 residues. Trimming took 3 bases from V and 1 from J, leaving 13 bases between them. Germline loops: CDR1 SGHRS, CDR2 YFSETQ. The CDR3 DNA is TGCGCCAGCAGCTCCACCCGGGAGAGGAACACTGAAGCTTTCTTT. Its protein product is CASSSTRERNTEAFF. Based on the CDR3 plus reference TRBV5-1 and TRBJ1-1, the full variable domain is KAGVTQTPRYLIKTRGQQVTLSCSPISGHRSVSWYQQTPGQGLQFLFEYFSETQRNKGNFPGRFSGRQFSNSRSEMNVSTLELGDSALYLCASSSTRERNTEAFFGQGTRLTVV.

This chain connects TRBV6-1 to TRBJ1-2; unclear D gene. V gave up 5 bases and J gave up 4 bases, with 8 bases separating them. This CDR3 has 12 amino acids. Germline V lookup: CDR1 MNHNS, CDR2 SASEGT. This CDR3 is CASSKGIYGYTF. CDR3 coding DNA: TGTGCCAGCAGTAAAGGCATCTATGGCTACACCTTC.

This chain uses TRBV6-6 with TRBJ1-5, with D uncertain. CDR3 size: 12 residues. V was trimmed by 8 bases and J by 3 bases, leaving 8 bases between them. Germline values: CDR1 MNHNY, CDR2 SVGAGI (reference sequence). For the CDR3, the DNA is TGTGCCAGCGGTAACCCCAATCAGCCCCAGCATTTT. This encodes CASGNPNQPQHF.

This sequence joins TRBV5-1 and TRBJ2-2, with unresolved D. V dropped 4 bases and J dropped 5 bases, with 12 bases sitting between them. There are 14 residues in the CDR3. Germline loops: CDR1 SGHRS, CDR2 YFSETQ. The CDR3 region has the DNA TGCGCCAGCAGCCGCTCCGGTAGAACCGGGGAGCTGTTTTTT. It yields the protein CASSRSGRTGELFF. The complete variable domain, with remaining parts taken from reference TRBV5-1 and TRBJ2-2, reads KAGVTQTPRYLIKTRGQQVTLSCSPISGHRSVSWYQQTPGQGLQFLFEYFSETQRNKGNFPGRFSGRQFSNSRSEMNVSTLELGDSALYLCASSRSGRTGELFFGEGSRLTVL.

The rearrangement uses TRBV11-2 and TRBJ2-6; no clear D. This CDR3 contains 15 residues. Trimming removed 0 bases from V and 0 bases from J, with 3 bases in between. The germline V gene encodes CDR1 SGHAT and CDR2 FQNNGV. CDR3 in amino acids: CASSLELSGANVLTF. In DNA form, the CDR3 reads TGTGCCAGCAGCTTAGAACTCTCTGGGGCCAACGTCCTGACTTTC.

The gene calls are TRBV5-4 and TRBJ1-2, with 7 bases lining up with TRBD1. The CDR3 totals 11 residues. Germline CDR1 is SGHNT and CDR2 is YYREEE (reference sequence). J lost 2 bases, V lost 10 bases, and 2 bases had no gene match. For the CDR3, the DNA is TGTGCCTCACAGGGGAACTATGGCTACACCTTC. Its protein product is CASQGNYGYTF. Full variable domain (outside the CDR3, taken from reference TRBV5-4 and TRBJ1-2): ETGVTQSPTHLIKTRGQQVTLRCSSQSGHNTVSWYQQALGQGPQFIFQYYREEENGRGNFPPRFSGLQFPNYSSELNVNALELDDSALYLCASQGNYGYTFGSGTRLTVV.